Listed below are T cell receptor beta chains from one sample, sequenced in a study of cytomegalovirus exposure and HLA in healthy donors. TCRdb's table, derived via immunoSEQ multiplex PCR, lists solely in-frame clones and lacks some. This repertoire shows about 120,000 clones, 72% found once; its top ten account for around 3.7%. Sequencing input: PBMCs. These receptors all come from a man aged 25 to 40 in good health and CMV-seronegative. Both conserved end residues are part of each CDR3. The order of the fields is V gene, J gene, D gene, clone size, CDR3 DNA, CDR3 protein. D genes are given only for firm matches. Size is omitted from some rows. Given values are once, few, many or a class for expanded clones.

V: TRBV10-3
J: TRBJ2-3
D: TRBD2
size: .
DNA: TGTGCCATCAGTGAGGGCGGGGGGAAAAGCACAGATACGCAGTATTTT
CDR3: CAISEGGGKSTDTQYF

V: TRBV7-8
J: TRBJ2-2
D: .
size: .
DNA: TGTGCCAGCAGCTTAGGTTTAACAGGGTCCACCGGGGAGCTGTTTTTT
CDR3: CASSLGLTGSTGELFF

V: TRBV28
J: TRBJ2-5
D: TRBD1
size: .
DNA: TGTGCCAGCAGTCCTCTCGGGCAGGGGGCTAAAGAGACCCAGTACTTC
CDR3: CASSPLGQGAKETQYF

V: TRBV27
J: TRBJ1-1
D: TRBD1
size: .
DNA: TGTGCCAGCAGTTTTAGTCGCAGGGGGCTTACTGAAGCTTTCTTT
CDR3: CASSFSRRGLTEAFF

V: TRBV9
J: TRBJ1-1
D: .
size: .
DNA: TGTGCCAGCAGCATAGGGACAACGAACACTGAAGCTTTCTTT
CDR3: CASSIGTTNTEAFF

V: TRBV19
J: TRBJ1-5
D: .
size: .
DNA: TGTGCCAGTAGTATGCGAACAGGGCGGGTTTCGAGTCAGCCCCAGCATTTT
CDR3: CASSMRTGRVSSQPQHF

V: TRBV30
J: TRBJ1-1
D: .
size: once
DNA: TGTGCCTGGAGACAGGGGAACACTGAAGCTTTCTTT
CDR3: CAWRQGNTEAFF

V: TRBV6-5
J: TRBJ1-2
D: .
size: once
DNA: TGTGCCTCCCGACGGGTATATGGCTACACCTTC
CDR3: CASRRVYGYTF

V: TRBV6-1
J: TRBJ2-3
D: TRBD2
size: .
DNA: TGTGCCAGCAGAGATAGCGGGGGGGCCGCAGATACGCAGTATTTT
CDR3: CASRDSGGAADTQYF

V: TRBV5-1
J: TRBJ2-5
D: .
size: few
DNA: TGCGCCAGCAGCTTTGGCGGCCAAGAGACCCAGTACTTC
CDR3: CASSFGGQETQYF

V: TRBV28
J: TRBJ2-6
D: .
size: few
DNA: TGTGCCAGCAGTTTGGGGGGCTCTGGGGCCAACGTCCTGACTTTC
CDR3: CASSLGGSGANVLTF

V: TRBV6-6
J: TRBJ2-1
D: TRBD2
size: .
DNA: TGTGCCAGCAGTTACTCGGCACTAGCGGGGAATGAGCAGTTCTTC
CDR3: CASSYSALAGNEQFF

V: TRBV19
J: TRBJ1-2
D: .
size: few
DNA: TGTGCCAGTAGTATCGACAGGCGACCTTATGGCTACACCTTC
CDR3: CASSIDRRPYGYTF

V: TRBV2
J: TRBJ2-4
D: .
size: once
DNA: TGTGCCAGCAGTGGAGGGGCGGGGGCCAAAAACATTCAGTACTTC
CDR3: CASSGGAGAKNIQYF

V: TRBV6-6
J: TRBJ2-7
D: .
size: .
DNA: TGTGCCGCAGTCCCCGGGGGTTCCACCTACGAGCAGTACTTC
CDR3: CAAVPGGSTYEQYF

V: TRBV7-9
J: TRBJ1-1
D: .
size: few
DNA: TGTGCCAGCAGCTTAACGTTACTGGGGGCAGGAACGAACACTGAAGCTTTCTTT
CDR3: CASSLTLLGAGTNTEAFF